Sequencing of this T cell receptor beta chain was carried out in a study of identical twins. Worth noting for this clonotype: Mismatch with germline at one junction end may stem from a read error.

TCRdb reprocessed the 5' RACE reads with MiXCR, giving one entry per CDR3 protein. The table lists 1.5 million to 2 million distinct CDR3 sequences, about 32% of them singletons. Germline V lookup: CDR1 SGHAT, CDR2 FQNNGV. The CDR3 runs 14 residues. This TCR derives from a newborn girl in good health. The chain links TRBV11-2 to TRBJ2-5; D gene ambiguous. Sequencing was performed on cord blood. CDR3 loop: CAGSLPAPQETQYF. CDR3 DNA sequence: TGTGCCGGCAGCTTACCAGCTCCTCAAGAGACCCAGTACTTC.